This T cell receptor (beta chain) was captured in a study of blood T cell repertoires in COVID-19. Study-wide background: PBMCs, B-cell-depleted T cells, or T cells provided the cDNA or gDNA that made up the material.

The germline V and J ends were trimmed by 7 bases and 7 bases, with 16 bases remaining between them. The CDR3 runs 13 residues. Germline CDR1 reads SNHLY; CDR2 reads FYNNEI. Authors' processing steps: Counts of nucleated cells, estimated from reference gene primer amplification, were obtained. Using immunoSEQ multiplex PCR, the repertoire was profiled, and TCRdb retains in-frame clones only, with some absent. V, J and clone size were drawn from that table, and D and trimming were deduced from the DNA. The repertoire consists of 470,000 or so clones, with more than 85% occurring once and the leading ten covering approximately 4.3%. This clone was detected only a few times.

This sequence originates from a woman in her thirties with acute or convalescent COVID-19. The sequenced sample was peripheral blood. V usage is TRBV2 and J usage is TRBJ2-5; D not certain. The CDR3 nucleotides read TGTGCCAGCATTTCGTCCTACGGCGGGACCCAGTACTTC. This encodes CASISSYGGTQYF.